These 12 T cell receptor beta chains were sequenced from one sample in a study of blood T cell repertoires in COVID-19. Some clones are missing from TCRdb's copy, which holds only in-frame ones; the method was immunoSEQ multiplex PCR. The sample contains approximately 240,000 clones, approximately 85% of which appear only once. Sequencing used peripheral blood. All receptors derive from a man aged 50 to 59 with acute or convalescent COVID-19.

The CDR3 loop is CASSLEVGDIGRHEQYF. For the CDR3, the DNA is TGCGCCAGCAGCTTGGAGGTGGGGGACATAGGGCGCCACGAGCAGTACTTC. The chain has TRBV5-1 and TRBJ2-7, with D perhaps matching TRBD1 (6 bases). The V gene lost 0 bases and the J gene lost 5 bases, with 21 bases spanning the gap. The CDR3 loop spans 17 amino acids. Germline assignment: CDR1 SGHRS and CDR2 YFSETQ.

This chain uses TRBV18 with TRBJ1-2, with TRBD1 matching over 9 bases. CDR1 is KGHSH, CDR2 LQKENI, per germline. Trimming took 0 bases from V and 8 from J; bases not matched to a gene: 10. The CDR3 runs to 16 residues. CDR3 nucleotide sequence: TGTGCCAGCTCACCACCGCACAGGGGGCTGCTTTTCGGCTACACCTTC. This codes for CASSPPHRGLLFGYTF.

The V gene is TRBV2, the J gene TRBJ2-3; the D gene is possibly TRBD1 (7 bases). CDR1 and CDR2 (germline): SNHLY, FYNNEI. Trimming pared 8 bases from V and 4 bases from J, leaving 19 bases between. CDR3 length equals 15 residues. The CDR3 region is CASYQGGHLPDTQYF. DNA of the CDR3: TGTGCCAGCTACCAGGGGGGACATCTTCCAGATACGCAGTATTTT.

The V call is TRBV6-5, the J call TRBJ2-3, with D uncertain. Germline CDR1 and CDR2: MNHEY and SVGAGI. This CDR3 has 12 amino acids. This chain's CDR3 is CVAHPGTDTQYF. The CDR3 region has the DNA TGTGTGGCTCATCCCGGCACAGATACGCAGTATTTT.

This clone was observed once. This chain uses TRBV27 with TRBJ1-2; D possibly corresponds to TRBD1 (6 bases). The V end was cut by 6 bases, the J end by 4 bases, with 18 bases between. Germline values: CDR1 MNHEY, CDR2 SMNVEV (reference sequence). The CDR3 is made up of 15 amino acids. This CDR3 reads CASSRLTGFTYGYTF. The CDR3 nucleotides read TGTGCCAGCAGCCGGCTTACAGGGTTTACCTATGGCTACACCTTC.

The V gene is TRBV3-1 (or the pseudogene TRBV3-2), the J gene TRBJ1-2; unclear D gene. Germline V gene lookup returns CDR1 LGHDT and CDR2 YNNKEL (reference sequence). V shed 1 base and J shed 7 bases, with 7 bases lying between them. This CDR3 has 12 residues. CDR3: CASSQVSGGYTF. The CDR3, as DNA: TGTGCCAGCAGCCAAGTATCAGGTGGCTACACCTTC.

The chain joins TRBV5-1 to TRBJ2-5; D not certain. This CDR3 comprises 14 residues. Germline loops: CDR1 SGHRS, CDR2 YFSETQ. V was trimmed by 2 bases and J by 2 bases, leaving 10 bases between them. In DNA form, the CDR3 reads TGCGCCAGCAGCTTTGGAGTCCAGCAAGAGACCCAGTACTTC. This encodes CASSFGVQQETQYF.

This clone was counted once. The chain combines TRBV10-2 with TRBJ2-3, with 11 bases fitting TRBD2. CDR1 and CDR2 from the germline V gene are WSHSY and SAAADI. Losses at the gene ends were 6 bases for V and 0 bases for J; bases not matched to a gene: 5. The CDR3 totals 16 residues. For the CDR3, the DNA is TGCGCCAGCAGACTCGGGACTAGCGGCAGCACAGATACGCAGTATTTT. Amino acid sequence: CASRLGTSGSTDTQYF.

The CDR3, as DNA: TGTGCCAGCAGTTACTCGGGGGGGGATCAGCCCCAGCATTTT. Residues: CASSYSGGDQPQHF. V is TRBV6-5 and J is TRBJ1-5; D might be TRBD1 (5 bases). Germline V CDR1 and CDR2: MNHEY, SVGAGI. The CDR3 has 14 residues. Trimming pared 0 bases from V and 5 bases from J, leaving 8 bases between.

The chain combines TRBV7-2 with TRBJ2-5; D might be TRBD2 (5 bases). This CDR3 contains 15 residues. V was shortened by 3 bases and J by 2 bases, with 13 bases between the two germline ends. Germline CDR1 and CDR2: SGHTA and FQGNSA. The CDR3 sequence: CASSFRGRKQETQYF. The CDR3 nucleotides are TGTGCCAGCAGCTTTAGAGGGCGGAAGCAAGAGACCCAGTACTTC.

This clone was recorded only once. The chain carries TRBV28 and TRBJ2-3; 7 bases line up with TRBD2. This CDR3 contains 17 residues. V lost 1 base, J lost 4 bases, and 11 bases stayed unmatched. Germline V lookup: CDR1 MDHEN, CDR2 SYDVKM. The CDR3 reads CASSLFGVSGRADTQYF. For the CDR3, the DNA is TGTGCCAGCAGTTTATTCGGGGTTTCTGGGAGGGCAGATACGCAGTATTTT. Supplemented by reference TRBV28 and TRBJ2-3, the full variable domain reads DVKVTQSSRYLVKRTGEKVFLECVQDMDHENMFWYRQDPGLGLRLIYFSYDVKMKEKGDIPEGYSVSREKKERFSLILESASTNQTSMYLCASSLFGVSGRADTQYFGPGTRLTVL.

This sequence joins TRBV7-9 and TRBJ1-2; D call uncertain. Deletions cut 2 bases from V and 4 bases from J, with 11 bases between. The CDR3 extends over 14 amino acids. Germline V gene lookup returns CDR1 SEHNR and CDR2 FQNEAQ (reference sequence). The CDR3 DNA follows: TGTGCCAGCAGCTTAATGGCGGGCCTCTATGGCTACACCTTC. It encodes CASSLMAGLYGYTF.